Below, 18 T cell receptor beta chains from the same sample are listed, as sequenced in a study of primary melanoma T cells and metastatic recurrence (dated by TCRdb to the early 2020s). Libraries were made using the immunoSEQ multiplex PCR assay. TCRdb holds this immuneACCESS table with in-frame rearrangements only. Some clones are missing; in checked studies, unresolved V genes explain under half, and the rest has no known cause. This sample is represented by approximately 220 clones; around 85% of them were singletons. The top ten clones comprise roughly 13% of the sample. Sequenced: melanoma tumor tissue. Receptors were obtained from a human donor with melanoma.

The chain carries TRBV11-3 and TRBJ1-2; D is possibly TRBD1 (5 bases). V was shortened by 1 base and J by 4 bases, with 13 bases between the two germline ends. CDR3 length: 15 residues. Germline CDR1 and CDR2: SGHNT and YENEEA. CDR3 residues: CASSLGGGTGYGYTF. The CDR3 bases are TGTGCCAGCAGCTTAGGTGGAGGGACTGGCTATGGCTACACCTTC. Together with reference TRBV11-3 and TRBJ1-2, the CDR3 gives the full variable domain: EAGVVQSPRYKIIEKKQPVAFWCNPISGHNTLYWYLQNLGQGPELLIRYENEEAVDDSQLPKDRFSAERLKGVDSTLKIQPAELGDSAVYLCASSLGGGTGYGYTFGSGTRLTVV.

The chain has TRBV12-1 and TRBJ1-3. TRBV12-1 is recorded as a pseudogene. The CDR3 covers 15 residues. CDR3 in amino acids: CASSTTGPPWDTIYF. CDR3 nucleotides: TGTGCCAGCAGCACCACGGGCCCCCCTTGGGACACCATATATTTT.

This clone was seen a few times. The gene calls are TRBV11-3 and TRBJ1-5, with 7 bases fitting TRBD1. The CDR3 sequence is 15 residues long. V lost 1 base and J lost 0; bases outside the gene matches: 0. Germline CDR1 is SGHNT and CDR2 is YENEEA. CDR3 amino acids: CASSLGTGSNQPQHF. In nucleotides, the CDR3 is TGTGCCAGCAGCTTAGGGACAGGTAGCAATCAGCCCCAGCATTTT.

The V and J genes are TRBV9 and TRBJ2-2, with D uncertain. This CDR3 has 13 residues. Trimming cost V 0 bases and J 7 bases, with 7 bases left between them. Germline loops: CDR1 SGDLS, CDR2 YYNGEE. The CDR3 nucleotides are TGTGCCAGCAGCGTAGTTTTGGGCGGGGAGCTGTTTTTT. The encoded protein is CASSVVLGGELFF.

The chain couples TRBV30 to TRBJ1-3, with 7 bases that match TRBD1. The CDR3 is 15 residues long. Germline loops: CDR1 GTSNPN, CDR2 SVGIG (reference sequence). The junction had 8 bases not matched to a gene; V was cut back by 2 bases and J by 4 bases. The CDR3 region has the DNA TGTGCCTGGAGTCGGGACAGTGGCCTAGGAAACACCATATATTTT. It encodes CAWSRDSGLGNTIYF.

The chain employs TRBV19 and TRBJ1-4; 9 bases line up with TRBD1. The V and J ends lost 7 bases and 8 bases, in that order; junction bases with no gene match: 11. This CDR3 has 15 amino acids. Germline loops: CDR1 LNHDA, CDR2 SQIVND (reference sequence). In nucleotides, the CDR3 is TGTGCCAGTACCGACATCGGACAGGGGAGGGAAAAACTGTTTTTT. Translating it yields CASTDIGQGREKLFF.

This chain links TRBV7-8 with TRBJ2-6; D gene ambiguous. This CDR3 comprises 13 residues. CDR1 is SGHVS and CDR2 is FQNEAQ in the germline V gene. Deletions cut 3 bases from V and 5 bases from J, with 5 bases between. The DNA for the CDR3 is TGTGCCAGCAGCTTCAGGAGGGCCAACGTCCTGACTTTC. Its translation is CASSFRRANVLTF.

The chain joins TRBV19 to TRBJ1-5; 10 nucleotides match TRBD1. With 0 bases clipped from V and 9 bases from J, the junction kept 8 bases outside the gene matches. Germline CDR1 reads LNHDA; CDR2 reads SQIVND (reference sequence). This CDR3 spans 16 amino acids. This chain's CDR3 is CASSIDFRDRGRPQHF. The CDR3 DNA sequence: TGTGCCAGTAGTATAGATTTCCGGGACAGGGGACGGCCCCAGCATTTT.

This chain uses TRBV18 with TRBJ2-1, with 11 bases matching TRBD2. The CDR3 extends over 16 amino acids. The germline CDR1 and CDR2 sequences are KGHSH and LQKENI. The V and J ends lost 3 bases and 6 bases, in that order; junction bases with no gene match: 7. This chain's CDR3 is CASSPTGTSGFNEQFF. CDR3 nucleotide sequence: TGTGCCAGCTCACCTACCGGGACTAGCGGATTCAATGAGCAGTTCTTC.

CDR3 protein: CASSIRTDRFNEKLFF. The CDR3 DNA sequence: TGTGCCAGCAGTATCCGTACGGACAGATTTAATGAAAAACTGTTTTTT. The chain carries TRBV6-8 and TRBJ1-4; D perhaps matches TRBD1 (6 bases). V was clipped by 5 bases and J by 4 bases, with 17 bases between them. This CDR3 has 16 residues. CDR1 and CDR2 from the germline V gene are MNHGY and SAAAGT.

This clone was picked up one time. The V call is TRBV11-3, the J call TRBJ2-7, with D unresolved. This CDR3 comprises 15 residues. The V and J ends lost 5 bases and 1 base respectively, with 15 bases between them. Germline V CDR1 and CDR2: SGHNT, YENEEA. The CDR3 sequence is CASSRSAGVSYEQYF. In nucleotides, the CDR3 is TGTGCCAGCAGCCGATCCGCTGGGGTATCCTACGAGCAGTACTTC.

V is TRBV11-3 and J is TRBJ2-5, with D perhaps TRBD1 or TRBD2 (5 bases each). Germline V lookup: CDR1 SGHNT, CDR2 YENEEA. The CDR3 has 14 amino acids. Trimming removed 2 bases at V and 5 bases at J, with 12 bases between. This chain's CDR3 is CASSLSAGTETQYF. The CDR3 nucleotides read TGTGCCAGCAGCTTATCTGCAGGGACGGAGACCCAGTACTTC.

In DNA form, the CDR3 reads TGTGCCAGCAGCCAGACCTGGGACAGCGTCTACGAGCAGTACTTC. Translated, it gives CASSQTWDSVYEQYF. The V call is TRBV7-1, the J call TRBJ2-7; TRBD1 matches at 7 bases. TRBV7-1 is sorted into the ORF group, with uncertain function. CDR3 length equals 15 residues. The trim removed 5 bases at V and 3 bases at J, leaving 10 bases unmatched.

V gene TRBV14 combines with J gene TRBJ2-1; D is possibly TRBD2 (6 bases). This CDR3 has 13 residues. With 3 bases removed from V and 11 bases from J, the gap between germline ends came to 14 bases. Germline loops: CDR1 SGHDN, CDR2 FVKESK. The CDR3 DNA sequence: TGTGCCAGCAGCCAGGTAATGGAGGGTCAGCAGTTCTTC. Its translation is CASSQVMEGQQFF.

J is TRBJ2-3 and V is TRBV19; tentative D call: TRBD1 (5 bases). The CDR3 has 13 amino acids. V was clipped by 5 bases and J by 0 bases, with 6 bases between them. Germline loops: CDR1 LNHDA, CDR2 SQIVND (reference sequence). The CDR3 sequence is CASSDSSTDTQYF. CDR3 in DNA: TGTGCCAGTAGTGACAGTAGCACAGATACGCAGTATTTT.

The chain combines TRBV29-1 with TRBJ2-7, with TRBD1 matching over 10 bases. The CDR3 totals 14 residues. Germline CDR1 SQVTM, CDR2 ANQGSEA. Trimming at V came to 1 base and at J to 3 bases, leaving 3 bases not matched to a gene. The chain's CDR3 is CSVEGQGADYEQYF. CDR3 bases: TGCAGCGTTGAAGGACAGGGGGCCGACTACGAGCAGTACTTC.

The chain uses TRBV6-8 and TRBJ2-6; D uncertain. Per the germline V gene, CDR1 is MNHGY and CDR2 is SAAAGT. The CDR3 consists of 14 residues. V was cut by 3 bases and J by 1 base, with 4 bases left in between. CDR3 residues: CASSYPSGANVLTF. CDR3 nucleotide sequence: TGTGCCAGCAGTTATCCATCTGGGGCCAACGTCCTGACTTTC.

The chain carries TRBV19 and TRBJ2-3, with D perhaps assigned TRBD1 or TRBD2 (5 bases each). Between the trimmed V and J ends, which lost 10 bases and 3 bases, there was a span of 11 bases. This CDR3 has 12 residues. Germline V CDR1 and CDR2: LNHDA, SQIVND (reference sequence). The CDR3 nucleotides are TGTGCCACCAGAGAGGGGACAGATACGCAGTATTTT. It encodes CATREGTDTQYF.